A selection of T cell receptor beta chains follows, all from one sample in a study of identical twins. TCRdb analysed the 5' RACE reads with MiXCR anew, one entry per CDR3 protein. The sample records over 200,000 distinct CDR3 sequences, less than 10% being singletons. Sequenced sample: memory (CD45RO+) T cells sorted from blood. The receptors come from a young woman in good health. The CDR3 runs from the conserved cysteine through the conserved F or W. Fields, in order: D gene, clone size, CDR3 length, V gene, J gene, CDR3 DNA, CDR3 protein. The D gene is left open where the match is weak. Size is omitted from some rows. Given values are once, few, many or a class for expanded clones.

d_gene: TRBD1
abundance: NA
len: 14
v_gene: TRBV7-8
j_gene: TRBJ2-1
CDR3nt: TGTGCCAGCAGCCCCCGACAGGGTAACAATGAGCAGTTCTTC
CDR3aa: CASSPRQGNNEQFF

d_gene: TRBD2
abundance: few
len: 14
v_gene: TRBV20-1
j_gene: TRBJ2-1
CDR3nt: TGCAGTGCTAGCTCCAGCGGGGGTGGGAATGAGCAGTTCTTC
CDR3aa: CSASSSGGGNEQFF

d_gene: TRBD1
abundance: NA
len: 15
v_gene: TRBV20-1
j_gene: TRBJ2-7
CDR3nt: TGCAGTGCTAGGCCCCCGGGACAGGGCTCCTACGAGCAGTACTTC
CDR3aa: CSARPPGQGSYEQYF

d_gene: NA
abundance: many
len: 14
v_gene: TRBV5-1
j_gene: TRBJ1-1
CDR3nt: TGCGCCAGCAGCCCCTGGGGAGAGAACACTGAAGCTTTCTTT
CDR3aa: CASSPWGENTEAFF

d_gene: TRBD2
abundance: few
len: 13
v_gene: TRBV19
j_gene: TRBJ2-1
CDR3nt: TGTGCCAGTAGTCGGGAGGGAGGCAATGAGCAGTTCTTC
CDR3aa: CASSREGGNEQFF

d_gene: NA
abundance: NA
len: 17
v_gene: TRBV7-9
j_gene: TRBJ2-4
CDR3nt: TGTGCCAGCAGCTTAGCTACAGGCGGAATAGCCAAAAACATTCAGTACTTC
CDR3aa: CASSLATGGIAKNIQYF

d_gene: NA
abundance: few
len: 13
v_gene: TRBV6-1
j_gene: TRBJ2-7
CDR3nt: TGTGCCAGCATGCACAGGAGCGGCTACGAGCAGTACTTC
CDR3aa: CASMHRSGYEQYF

d_gene: TRBD1
abundance: NA
len: 14
v_gene: TRBV11-2
j_gene: TRBJ1-1
CDR3nt: TGTGCCAGCAGCTTGGGACAGGCCGGGACTGAAGCTTTCTTT
CDR3aa: CASSLGQAGTEAFF

d_gene: TRBD2
abundance: many
len: 15
v_gene: TRBV5-1
j_gene: TRBJ2-1
CDR3nt: TGCGCCAGCAGCGCAGGAGGGACTAAATGGAATGAGCAGTTCTTC
CDR3aa: CASSAGGTKWNEQFF

d_gene: NA
abundance: few
len: 15
v_gene: TRBV18
j_gene: TRBJ2-4
CDR3nt: TGTGCCAGCTCACCCAGCCCCACGGGTCTGGGCATTCAGTACTTC
CDR3aa: CASSPSPTGLGIQYF

d_gene: NA
abundance: many
len: 15
v_gene: TRBV5-1
j_gene: TRBJ2-2
CDR3nt: TGCGCCAGCAGCATCAGGACGGTGAACACCGGGGAGCTGTTTTTT
CDR3aa: CASSIRTVNTGELFF

d_gene: TRBD2
abundance: few
len: 16
v_gene: TRBV5-6
j_gene: TRBJ2-7
CDR3nt: TGTGCCAGCAGCTGGGGGAGCGGGAGGGCCTCCTACGAGCAGTACTTC
CDR3aa: CASSWGSGRASYEQYF

d_gene: NA
abundance: NA
len: 15
v_gene: TRBV30
j_gene: TRBJ2-1
CDR3nt: TGTGCCTGGAGTGCACGTAGGAGGAGCTACAATGAGCAGTTCTTC
CDR3aa: CAWSARRRSYNEQFF